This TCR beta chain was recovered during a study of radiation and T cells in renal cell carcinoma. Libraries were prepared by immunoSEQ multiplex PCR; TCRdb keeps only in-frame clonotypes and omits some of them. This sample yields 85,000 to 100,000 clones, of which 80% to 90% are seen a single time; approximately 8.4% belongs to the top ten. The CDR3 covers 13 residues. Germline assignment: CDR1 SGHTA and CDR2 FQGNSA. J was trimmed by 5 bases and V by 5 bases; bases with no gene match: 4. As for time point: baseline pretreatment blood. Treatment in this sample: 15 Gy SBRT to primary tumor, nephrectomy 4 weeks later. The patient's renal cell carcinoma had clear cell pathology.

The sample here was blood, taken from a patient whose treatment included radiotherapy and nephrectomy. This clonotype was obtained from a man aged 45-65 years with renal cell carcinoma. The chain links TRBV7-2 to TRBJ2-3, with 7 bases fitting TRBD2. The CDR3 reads CASSSSGIDTQYF. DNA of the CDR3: TGTGCCAGCAGCAGCAGCGGGATAGATACGCAGTATTTT.